A single sample is the source of the 20 T cell receptor beta chains below, sequenced in a study of early T cells in non-severe SARS-CoV-2 infection. A single record per CDR3 protein comes from TCRdb applying MiXCR to the 5' RACE reads. The table lists about 32,000 distinct CDR3 sequences, roughly 9.2% of them singletons. Sequenced: whole blood. The receptors shown here come from an adult who was a healthcare worker with PCR-confirmed SARS-CoV-2 infection or an uninfected control (not recorded which).

This sequence joins TRBV20-1 and TRBJ2-7, with TRBD1 identical over 11 bases. J was trimmed by 6 bases and V by 8 bases; bases with no gene match: 12. Per germline, CDR1 DFQATT and CDR2 SNEGSKA (reference sequence). This CDR3 is 14 amino acids long. CDR3 nucleotides: TGCAGTCTTTCTTGGGGACAGGGGGGTCGCGAGCAGTACTTC. As protein: CSLSWGQGGREQYF.

Many counts were recorded for this clonotype. The chain combines TRBV24-1 with TRBJ1-2; no clear D gene. Trimming took off 6 bases at V and 8 bases at J, with 12 bases between the two ends. This CDR3 spans 12 amino acids. Germline CDR1 reads KGHDR; CDR2 reads SFDVKD. CDR3 bases: TGTGCCACCAGTCTAGAGGTCGGAGGCTACACCTTC. As protein: CATSLEVGGYTF.

The chain uses TRBV7-9 and TRBJ2-1, with D uncertain. The V end was cut by 5 bases, the J end by 5 bases, with 16 bases between. Germline assignment: CDR1 SEHNR and CDR2 FQNEAQ (reference sequence). The CDR3 is 15 amino acids. CDR3 sequence (DNA): TGTGCCAGCAGCCGCCGGGCGCTAGTAGACAATGAGCAGTTCTTC. This translates into CASSRRALVDNEQFF.

In its sample, this clonotype was seen a few times. The J gene is TRBJ2-3, the V gene TRBV5-1; TRBD2 matches 10 bases. The J segment lost 0 bases and the V segment lost 4 bases, leaving 5 bases of the junction unmatched. The CDR3 loop spans 16 amino acids. Germline lookup yields CDR1 SGHRS and CDR2 YFSETQ. The chain's CDR3 is CASSAGLATSTDTQYF. The CDR3 nucleotides read TGCGCCAGCAGCGCGGGACTAGCGACTAGCACAGATACGCAGTATTTT.

This clonotype has only a few counts. The chain employs TRBV7-9 and TRBJ2-7; TRBD1 agrees at 9 bases. From germline, CDR1 is SEHNR and CDR2 FQNEAQ (reference sequence). Trimming cost V 2 bases and J 2 bases; bases outside gene matches: 7. This CDR3 is built from 16 residues. The CDR3 here is CASSLSPGQGAYEQYF. As DNA, the CDR3 is TGTGCCAGCAGCTTAAGTCCGGGACAGGGAGCCTACGAGCAGTACTTC.

A remark on this clonotype: One base away lies a much larger clone, so this may be a sequencing read error. This rearrangement joins TRBV7-8 to TRBJ2-7, with D uncertain. Looked up from germline, CDR1 is SGHVS and CDR2 is FQNEAQ. The CDR3 spans 14 residues. The CDR3 reads CASSLEEQSYEPYF. CDR3 DNA: TGTGCCAGCAGCTTAGAGGAACAGAGCTACGAGCCGTACTTC.

Many counts were recorded for this clonotype. V is TRBV6-2 or TRBV6-3 and J is TRBJ2-7; D assignment may be TRBD1 or TRBD2 (5 bases each). This CDR3 has 13 amino acids. CDR1 and CDR2 from the germline V gene are MNHEY and SVGEGT. The V end was cut by 6 bases, the J end by 6 bases, with 15 bases between. The CDR3 here is CASSGTDPLEQYF. CDR3 bases: TGTGCCAGCAGCGGGACGGACCCTCTCGAGCAGTACTTC.

This clonotype was seen repeatedly, ten times or more. V is TRBV9 and J is TRBJ1-6, with 8 bases aligning to TRBD1. Per the germline V gene, CDR1 is SGDLS and CDR2 is YYNGEE. This CDR3 is built from 16 residues. After removal of 0 bases from V and 8 bases from J, the junction contained 7 bases not matched to a gene. CDR3 protein: CASSVVAGTGDSPLHF. In nucleotides, the CDR3 is TGTGCCAGCAGCGTAGTCGCCGGGACAGGAGATTCACCCCTCCACTTT.

This clonotype was observed a few times. V usage is TRBV29-1 and J usage is TRBJ1-4, with unresolved D. Trimming removed 4 bases from V and 8 bases from J, with 11 bases in between. In germline, CDR1 is SQVTM, CDR2 ANQGSEA. The CDR3 covers 12 residues. The DNA of the CDR3 is TGCAGCGTTGTTTACATGGGAGAAAAACTGTTTTTT. Protein sequence: CSVVYMGEKLFF.

Comment on this clonotype: A clone one base away is much larger, so this may be a read error. This CDR3 is missing its conserved last phenylalanine or tryptophan, likely due to a read error. The rearrangement links TRBV7-8 to TRBJ2-1, with a possible D match to TRBD1 (6 bases). There are 14 residues in the CDR3. V was pared by 6 bases and J by 1 base, with 10 bases between. Germline V CDR1 and CDR2: SGHVS, FQNEAQ. Written as DNA, the CDR3 is TGTGCCAGCAGAGCTGGACAGTCCTACAATGAGCAGTTCCTC. Its translation is CASRAGQSYNEQFL.

This clonotype showed up many times. The chain uses TRBV11-3 and TRBJ2-3, with D possibly called TRBD1 or TRBD2 (5 bases each). This CDR3 spans 13 amino acids. Trimming cost V 5 bases and J 8 bases, with 14 bases left between them. Germline values: CDR1 SGHNT, CDR2 YENEEA. CDR3 sequence (DNA): TGTGCCAGCAGCATCGCAGGGACCAGTACGCAGTATTTT. As protein: CASSIAGTSTQYF.

The V and J genes are TRBV18 and TRBJ2-3, with 7 bases matching TRBD2. Germline lookup yields CDR1 KGHSH and CDR2 LQKENI. This CDR3 is 15 amino acids long. V lost 3 bases, J lost 0 bases, and 3 bases stayed unmatched. CDR3 sequence reads: CASSPVGGSTDTQYF. The CDR3 DNA sequence: TGTGCCAGCTCACCCGTGGGGGGGAGCACAGATACGCAGTATTTT.

This clonotype was seen a few times. The CDR3 reads CASSPQRGYNEQFF. CDR3 DNA: TGTGCCAGCAGCCCCCAGCGGGGGTACAATGAGCAGTTCTTC. V is TRBV7-9 and J is TRBJ2-1; 8 positions agree with TRBD2. CDR1 is SEHNR and CDR2 is FQNEAQ in the germline V gene (reference sequence). Trimming cost V 5 bases and J 4 bases; bases outside gene matches: 4. This CDR3 has 14 residues.

The chain joins TRBV14 to TRBJ1-3; D not certain. V was cut by 3 bases and J by 0 bases, with 6 bases left in between. Germline-derived CDR1 and CDR2 are SGHDN and FVKESK. This CDR3 spans 14 amino acids. The CDR3 reads CASSQSNSGNTIYF. The CDR3 DNA is TGTGCCAGCAGCCAGAGCAACTCTGGAAACACCATATATTTT.

This clonotype appeared a few times. This sequence joins TRBV29-1 and TRBJ2-4, with D perhaps matching TRBD1 (7 bases). The CDR3 contains 14 residues. Trimming cost V 4 bases and J 0 bases, with 10 bases left between them. Germline loops: CDR1 SQVTM, CDR2 ANQGSEA. Here the CDR3 DNA reads TGCAGCGTTGCGCAGGGGGGAGCCAAAAACATTCAGTACTTC. Encoded protein: CSVAQGGAKNIQYF. The whole variable domain, remainder taken from reference TRBV29-1 and TRBJ2-4, is SAVISQKPSRDICQRGTSLTIQCQVDSQVTMMFWYRQQPGQSLTLIATANQGSEATYESGFVIDKFPISRPNLTFSTLTVSNMSPEDSSIYLCSVAQGGAKNIQYFGAGTRLSVL.

The V and J genes are TRBV20-1 and TRBJ1-5; 10 bases match TRBD1. CDR3 length: 14 residues. In germline, CDR1 is DFQATT, CDR2 SNEGSKA (reference sequence). Germline trimming cut 3 bases from V and 6 bases from J; bases unmatched to any gene: 5. The CDR3 nucleotides read TGCAGTGCTAGCCCCGACAGGGGGCTTCAGCCCCAGCATTTT. This sequence encodes CSASPDRGLQPQHF.

This clonotype has ten or more counts. The rearrangement joins TRBV7-6 to TRBJ2-1, with 9 bases lining up with TRBD2. The CDR3 has 15 amino acids. Germline assignment: CDR1 SGHVS and CDR2 FNYEAQ. V was clipped by 7 bases and J by 1 base; unmatched bases: 5. Here the CDR3 reads CASTDLAGSYNEQFF. In DNA form, the CDR3 reads TGTGCCAGCACCGATCTAGCGGGGTCCTACAATGAGCAGTTCTTC.

This clonotype was seen ten or more times. V is TRBV2 and J is TRBJ1-5, with 9 positions matching TRBD1. The CDR3 runs 15 residues. Per the germline V gene, CDR1 is SNHLY and CDR2 is FYNNEI. Unmatched junction bases numbered 12, after V lost 8 bases and J lost 7 bases. The CDR3 coding sequence is TGTGCCAGCGAGAGAAACAGGGGGCTAGGGCAGCCCCAGCATTTT. It yields the protein CASERNRGLGQPQHF.

This clonotype has ten or more counts. This chain joins TRBV29-1 and TRBJ2-5; D unresolved. The CDR3 is made up of 14 amino acids. V gave up 6 bases and J gave up 1 base, with 15 bases separating them. From germline, CDR1 is SQVTM and CDR2 ANQGSEA. In DNA, the CDR3 is TGCAGCGTCCCGAAGACAATAAGCCAAGAGACCCAGTACTTC. Amino acids: CSVPKTISQETQYF.

This clonotype was seen only a few times. The CDR3 spells CSVEAGRETQYF. The CDR3 nucleotides are TGCAGCGTTGAAGCAGGGAGGGAGACCCAGTACTTC. V and J are TRBV29-1 and TRBJ2-5, with D perhaps TRBD2 (6 bases). Germline V CDR1 and CDR2: SQVTM, ANQGSEA. The CDR3 is made up of 12 amino acids. V was cut by 1 base and J by 5 bases, with 8 bases left in between.